Below are 30 T cell receptor beta chains sequenced from a single sample in a study of CD8 T cells in Susac syndrome. When the RNA was reverse transcribed, random hexamers were used with an input of roughly 0.45 to 1 ug. TCRdb re-called the immunoSEQ multiplex PCR reads through MiXCR, storing one row per CDR3 protein. The data show some 99,000 distinct CDR3 sequences, 95% to 98% seen once. The material sequenced was CD4+ T cells from PBMCs. These receptor sequences come from a human donor in good health.

The V call is TRBV3-1, the J call TRBJ2-3, with D hard to call. The CDR3 spans 15 residues. The germline V gene has CDR1 LGHDT and CDR2 YNNKEL (reference sequence). V shed 0 bases and J shed 1 base, with 8 bases lying between them. CDR3 loop: CASSQEARRTDTQYF. For the CDR3, the DNA is TGTGCCAGCAGCCAAGAAGCCCGCCGCACAGATACGCAGTATTTT.

The genes are TRBV25-1 and TRBJ1-1, with no clear D. V was pared by 6 bases and J by 10 bases, with 18 bases between. The CDR3 totals 13 residues. Germline V gene lookup returns CDR1 MGHDK and CDR2 SYGVNS. The CDR3 DNA reads TGTGCCAGCAGAAATCCCGACCGAAGTCTAGCTTTCTTT. It encodes CASRNPDRSLAFF.

The rearrangement joins TRBV7-8 to TRBJ1-1; D gene unclear. The CDR3 runs 15 residues. V lost 5 bases and J 4 bases, leaving 17 bases between the germline ends. Germline loops: CDR1 SGHVS, CDR2 FQNEAQ. CDR3 sequence reads: CASSSSRVRTTEAFF. The CDR3 coding sequence is TGTGCCAGCAGCAGTTCTAGAGTGCGGACCACTGAAGCTTTCTTT.

The chain recombines TRBV18 with TRBJ2-2; D might be TRBD1 (6 bases). There are 15 residues in the CDR3. Germline CDR1 KGHSH, CDR2 LQKENI. The V and J ends lost 4 bases and 1 base respectively, with 10 bases between them. The CDR3 DNA reads as TGTGCCAGCTCACTACCGGGACAGAACACCGGGGAGCTGTTTTTT. It translates to CASSLPGQNTGELFF.

The chain is built from TRBV7-2 and TRBJ2-7; 11 bases align to TRBD1. Germline V lookup: CDR1 SGHTA, CDR2 FQGNSA. Unmatched junction bases numbered 2, after V lost 4 bases and J lost 3 bases. CDR3 size: 14 residues. CDR3 sequence (DNA): TGTGCCAGCAGCTCCGGGACAGGGGGCTACGAGCAGTACTTC. It specifies CASSSGTGGYEQYF.

The rearrangement uses TRBV28 and TRBJ1-2; no reliable D call. This CDR3 is built from 14 residues. V was shortened by 7 bases and J by 4 bases, with 16 bases between the two germline ends. Germline CDR1 and CDR2: MDHEN and SYDVKM. CDR3 sequence: CASNIRAAGYGYTF. CDR3 sequence (DNA): TGTGCCAGCAATATTAGGGCGGCGGGCTATGGCTACACCTTC.

The rearrangement links TRBV28 to TRBJ1-6, with D unresolved. CDR3 length: 16 amino acids. Germline V lookup: CDR1 MDHEN, CDR2 SYDVKM. V was pared by 1 base and J by 7 bases, with 14 bases between. DNA of the CDR3: TGTGCCAGCAGTTTATTCGGCGCAGCCGAGAATTCACCCCTCCACTTT. Translated, it gives CASSLFGAAENSPLHF.

This clonotype was counted once. The genes are TRBV7-2 and TRBJ2-7, with 7 bases matching TRBD2. Trimming took 1 base from V and 9 from J; bases not matched to a gene: 6. This CDR3 comprises 13 residues. Germline CDR1 SGHTA, CDR2 FQGNSA. The CDR3 DNA is TGTGCCAGCAGCTTAGGGCGGGAGTCGGCGCAGTACTTC. It translates to CASSLGRESAQYF.

The V gene is TRBV4-2, the J gene TRBJ1-5; unclear D gene. This CDR3 has 20 amino acids. V was clipped by 2 bases and J by 1 base, with 24 bases between them. The V gene's germline CDR1 is LGHNA and CDR2 YNFKEQ. CDR3 nucleotide sequence: TGTGCCAGCAGCCAACGCGTCGGGCCTAGTAGTCTGAAGAGCAATCAGCCCCAGCATTTT. Encoded protein: CASSQRVGPSSLKSNQPQHF.

Details on this clonotype: At one of its ends the junction is not consistent with the germline gene, which may arise from a read error. The genes are TRBV7-9 and TRBJ2-2; D assignment may be TRBD1 or TRBD2 (5 bases each). Looked up from germline, CDR1 is SEHNR and CDR2 is FQNEAQ (reference sequence). CDR3 length: 15 residues. CDR3: CATSVGSGSTGELFF. CDR3 sequence (DNA): TGTGCCACCAGCGTCGGATCAGGGAGCACCGGGGAGCTGTTTTTT.

The chain couples TRBV28 to TRBJ2-7; D is possibly TRBD1 (6 bases). Germline-derived CDR1 and CDR2 are MDHEN and SYDVKM. V dropped 6 bases and J dropped 0 bases, with 12 bases sitting between them. The CDR3 totals 14 residues. The CDR3 sequence: CASRPQGLSYEQYF. The CDR3 coding sequence is TGTGCCAGCAGACCACAGGGCCTCTCCTACGAGCAGTACTTC.

The V gene is TRBV18, the J gene TRBJ2-5, with TRBD1 matching 9 bases. V lost 5 bases, J lost 4 bases, and 8 bases stayed unmatched. Germline-derived CDR1 and CDR2 are KGHSH and LQKENI. The length of the CDR3 is 15 residues. The CDR3 DNA reads TGTGCCAGCTCATCCCGACAGGGGGGGCTAGAGACCCAGTACTTC. It encodes CASSSRQGGLETQYF.

The V gene is TRBV19, the J gene TRBJ1-6, with D unresolved. The CDR3 runs 14 residues. V shed 3 bases and J shed 5 bases, with 8 bases lying between them. Germline-derived CDR1 and CDR2 are LNHDA and SQIVND (reference sequence). The CDR3 here is CASSIGGDNSPLHF. Here the CDR3 DNA reads TGTGCCAGTAGTATCGGAGGAGATAATTCACCCCTCCACTTT.

This chain connects TRBV12-5 to TRBJ1-2; D not resolved. The CDR3 totals 12 residues. Germline-derived CDR1 and CDR2 are LGHNT and FRNRAP. The V gene lost 4 bases and the J gene lost 5 bases, with 8 bases spanning the gap. CDR3 in amino acids: CASGSDIYGYTF. CDR3 sequence (DNA): TGTGCTAGTGGTTCCGACATATATGGCTACACCTTC.

This clonotype came up once. The rearrangement links TRBV20-1 to TRBJ1-2; TRBD1 aligns across 9 bases. With 6 bases clipped from V and 3 bases from J, the junction kept 2 bases outside the gene matches. This CDR3 contains 12 residues. Germline-derived CDR1 and CDR2 are DFQATT and SNEGSKA (reference sequence). CDR3 coding DNA: TGCAGTGCAACAGGGGGCGACTATGGCTACACCTTC. It translates to CSATGGDYGYTF.

V gene TRBV6-2 or TRBV6-3 combines with J gene TRBJ2-5, with D possibly TRBD1 on 6 matching bases. The V gene lost 6 bases and the J gene lost 5 bases, with 13 bases spanning the gap. Germline-derived CDR1 and CDR2 are MNHEY and SVGEGT. The CDR3 has 13 amino acids. The CDR3 loop reads CASRAPGVETQYF. Written as DNA, the CDR3 is TGTGCCAGCAGGGCCCCAGGGGTGGAGACCCAGTACTTC.

The rearrangement joins TRBV7-2 to TRBJ2-7; a weak D match, TRBD2 (5 bases). Germline V gene data show CDR1 as SGHTA and CDR2 as FQGNSA. This CDR3 contains 13 residues. Trimming removed 5 bases at V and 4 bases at J, with 12 bases between. CDR3 nucleotides: TGTGCCAGCAGCCAATCCCCGGGGTACGAGCAGTACTTC. This translates into CASSQSPGYEQYF. The full variable domain, with the rest looked up from reference TRBV7-2 and TRBJ2-7, is GAGVSQSPSNKVTEKGKDVELRCDPISGHTALYWYRQSLGQGLEFLIYFQGNSAPDKSGLPSDRFSAERTGGSVSTLTIQRTQQEDSAVYLCASSQSPGYEQYFGPGTRLTVT.

The table lists this clonotype with a count of one. The V gene is TRBV7-2, the J gene TRBJ1-2, with D possibly TRBD1 on 5 matching bases. With 5 bases removed from V and 8 bases from J, the gap between germline ends came to 21 bases. The CDR3 totals 15 residues. Germline V gives CDR1 SGHTA, CDR2 FQGNSA. CDR3 loop: CASSLIGTLGNGYTF. Written as DNA, the CDR3 is TGTGCCAGCAGCCTGATCGGGACCCTGGGGAACGGCTACACCTTC.

This sequence joins TRBV30 and TRBJ1-4, with a weak D call TRBD1 (5 bases). The CDR3 runs to 14 residues. Germline V lookup: CDR1 GTSNPN, CDR2 SVGIG (reference sequence). Between the trimmed V and J ends, which lost 3 bases and 4 bases, there was a span of 12 bases. The CDR3: CAWSLQGGNEKLFF. The CDR3 DNA follows: TGTGCCTGGAGCCTTCAGGGTGGTAATGAAAAACTGTTTTTT.

CDR3 region: CASSVRGRQETQYF. The CDR3 DNA follows: TGCGCCAGCAGCGTCAGGGGGCGACAAGAGACCCAGTACTTC. V is TRBV5-1 and J is TRBJ2-5; TRBD1 matches at 8 bases. Germline trimming cut 4 bases from V and 2 bases from J; bases unmatched to any gene: 4. This CDR3 contains 14 residues. Germline CDR1 and CDR2: SGHRS and YFSETQ.

J is TRBJ1-2 and V is TRBV7-2; 11 nucleotides agree with TRBD1. CDR1 is SGHTA and CDR2 is FQGNSA in the germline V gene. This CDR3 is built from 16 residues. Trimming removed 3 bases from V and 7 bases from J; junction bases left unmatched: 10. CDR3 bases: TGTGCCAGCAGCTTCGACCCGGGACAGGGGGGACGTGGCTACACCTTC. Translated: CASSFDPGQGGRGYTF.

The chain links TRBV7-2 to TRBJ2-2; TRBD2 matches 9 bases. The CDR3 covers 18 residues. The germline V gene encodes CDR1 SGHTA and CDR2 FQGNSA. Germline trimming cut 1 base from V and 9 bases from J; bases unmatched to any gene: 15. CDR3 sequence (DNA): TGTGCCAGCAGCTTAGAGGGAGCGGGGAGCGGGAGGTTCCGGGAGCTGTTTTTT. As protein: CASSLEGAGSGRFRELFF.

This chain joins TRBV19 and TRBJ1-2; D gene unclear. The CDR3 loop spans 15 amino acids. Germline V gene data show CDR1 as LNHDA and CDR2 as SQIVND (reference sequence). Trimming removed 3 bases at V and 5 bases at J, with 16 bases between. The CDR3 DNA follows: TGTGCCAGTAGTATGGAGGGCGGGGTTACATATGGCTACACCTTC. It codes for CASSMEGGVTYGYTF.

The chain combines TRBV7-9 with TRBJ1-6; D possibly corresponds to TRBD1 (6 bases). This CDR3 contains 14 residues. Between the trimmed V and J ends, which lost 3 bases and 6 bases, there was a span of 9 bases. Germline-derived CDR1 and CDR2 are SEHNR and FQNEAQ (reference sequence). Here the CDR3 DNA reads TGTGCCAGCAGCTTCGGACAGCTTAATTCACCCCTCCACTTT. Amino acid sequence: CASSFGQLNSPLHF.

The chain employs TRBV29-1 and TRBJ2-1, with D tentatively TRBD1 (5 bases). The V gene's germline CDR1 is SQVTM and CDR2 ANQGSEA. V was pared by 1 base and J by 9 bases, with 10 bases between. The CDR3 sequence is 12 residues long. This CDR3 is CSVEGQGGEQFF. CDR3 nucleotides: TGCAGCGTTGAAGGGCAGGGTGGTGAGCAGTTCTTC.

This chain links TRBV9 with TRBJ2-5, with 13 bases aligning to TRBD2. CDR1 is SGDLS and CDR2 is YYNGEE in the germline V gene. This CDR3 has 16 residues. Trimming cost V 0 bases and J 5 bases; bases outside gene matches: 4. CDR3 nucleotides: TGTGCCAGCAGCGTAGGGGGACTAGCGGGGATGGAGACCCAGTACTTC. It is translated as CASSVGGLAGMETQYF.

The V call is TRBV29-1, the J call TRBJ1-4, with D unresolved. This CDR3 has 12 amino acids. Germline V gene data show CDR1 as SQVTM and CDR2 as ANQGSEA. Between the trimmed V and J ends, which lost 4 bases and 3 bases, there was a span of 6 bases. The DNA of the CDR3 is TGCAGCGTTGGCCAGGCTAATGAAAAACTGTTTTTT. Amino acids: CSVGQANEKLFF.

This chain uses TRBV10-2 with TRBJ2-7; no reliable D call. CDR1 and CDR2 from the germline V gene are WSHSY and SAAADI. The ends were cut back, 1 base at V and 4 bases at J, with 5 bases in the middle. The CDR3 is 12 residues long. This chain's CDR3 is CASSELGYEQYF. The CDR3 DNA is TGCGCCAGCAGTGAGTTAGGGTACGAGCAGTACTTC.

V and J are TRBV29-1 and TRBJ2-1; D remains unclear. Germline CDR1 and CDR2: SQVTM and ANQGSEA. The V end was cut by 5 bases, the J end by 2 bases, with 13 bases between. This CDR3 comprises 14 residues. The CDR3: CSVLHVAPYNEQFF. DNA for the CDR3: TGCAGCGTTCTCCATGTGGCTCCCTACAATGAGCAGTTCTTC.

The chain joins TRBV6-5 to TRBJ2-3, with a possible D match to TRBD2 (7 bases). This CDR3 is built from 14 residues. Trimming removed 6 bases from V and 4 bases from J, with 14 bases in between. CDR1 and CDR2 (germline): MNHEY, SVGAGI. In nucleotides, the CDR3 is TGTGCCAGCAGAAGGGGGGGGAGCCCAGATACGCAGTATTTT. It yields the protein CASRRGGSPDTQYF.